This T cell receptor beta chain is drawn from a study of blood T cell repertoires in COVID-19. The wider study: COVID-19 samples, acute and convalescent, were from the United States, Italy and Spain.

Per the authors' pipeline: How many nucleated cells were present was estimated from reference gene primer amplification. The method was immunoSEQ multiplex PCR; TCRdb's version includes in-frame clones alone and lacks a portion of them. Clone size and the V and J calls come from that table; the DNA yielded D and trimming. The table shows approximately 500,000 clones, with approximately 88% occurring only once. Germline loops: CDR1 KGHDR, CDR2 SFDVKD. With V trimmed by 5 bases and J by 6 bases, 11 bases remained unmatched. The length of the CDR3 is 16 residues. Recovery meant two consecutive negative NP/OP PCR tests, professional clearance, or resolved symptoms.

The rearrangement joins TRBV24-1 to TRBJ2-7, with 11 bases that match TRBD1. The clonotype comes from a woman between 40 and 55 years old who had recovered from COVID-19. Sequencing was done on a sample of PBMCs or T cells enriched from blood (not recorded which). The CDR3 DNA sequence: TGTGCCACCAGTGCCGGGGACAGGGGGGACCCGGTCGAGCAGTACTTC. Translated, it gives CATSAGDRGDPVEQYF.